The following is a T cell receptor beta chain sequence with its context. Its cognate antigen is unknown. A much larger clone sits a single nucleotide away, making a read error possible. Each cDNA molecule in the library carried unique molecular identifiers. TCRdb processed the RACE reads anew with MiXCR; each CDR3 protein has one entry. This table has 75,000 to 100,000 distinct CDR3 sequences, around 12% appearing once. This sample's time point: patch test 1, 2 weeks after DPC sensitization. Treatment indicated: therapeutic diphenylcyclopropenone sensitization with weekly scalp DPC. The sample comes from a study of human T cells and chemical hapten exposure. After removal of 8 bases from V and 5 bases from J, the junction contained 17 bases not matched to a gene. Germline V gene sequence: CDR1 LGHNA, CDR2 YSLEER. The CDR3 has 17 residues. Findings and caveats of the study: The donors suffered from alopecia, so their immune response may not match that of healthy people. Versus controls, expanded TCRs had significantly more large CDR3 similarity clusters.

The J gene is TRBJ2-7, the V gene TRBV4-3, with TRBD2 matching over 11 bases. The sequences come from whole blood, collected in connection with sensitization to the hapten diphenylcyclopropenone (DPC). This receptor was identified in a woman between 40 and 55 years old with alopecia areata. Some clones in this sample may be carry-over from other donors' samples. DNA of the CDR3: TGCGCCAGCGCCATATCCCTCGGGACTAGCGGCCGGAACGAGCAGTACTTC. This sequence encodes CASAISLGTSGRNEQYF.